This TCR beta chain derives from a study of beta chain features in type 1 diabetes. Study results and limitations: For cells with high TCR expression, cDNA sequencing could yield over-representation.

Expressed TCRB transcripts got sequenced, as all isolated RNA was reverse transcribed. This table comes from immunoSEQ multiplex PCR, and its TCRdb copy is limited to in-frame clones, with some not included. The sample records 120,000 to 150,000 clones, about 10% being singletons. Concerning this clone: Its antigen is currently unknown.

Germline-derived CDR1 and CDR2 are SGHDT and YYEEEE. This CDR3 has 14 residues. J was trimmed by 8 bases and V by 2 bases; bases with no gene match: 5. Sequencing input: naive CD4+ T cells from blood. The receptor was isolated from a man in his late teens or twenties in good health. The chain is built from TRBV5-6 and TRBJ1-4; TRBD1 matches 8 bases. In DNA form, the CDR3 reads TGTGCCAGCAGCTTCCAGGGGGCAGAAGAAAAACTGTTTTTT. It yields the protein CASSFQGAEEKLFF.